Listed below are T cell receptor beta chains from one sample, sequenced in a study of shared clonotypes between healthy human individuals. Clones were read by immunoSEQ multiplex PCR, and TCRdb kept only the in-frame ones, dropping some. The data show roughly 2.5 million clones, roughly 92% seen once. Sequencing was done on a sample of naive CD4+ T cells sorted from blood. The receptors originated from a man aged 18 to 30 in good health. Each CDR3 is given with its conserved first and last residue. D genes are given only for firm matches. The listing skips clone size in some rows; elsewhere it reads once, few, many or a size class.

size	D	V	J	DNA	CDR3
NA	TRBD1	TRBV5-1	TRBJ2-1	TGCGCCAGCAGCGGTATGAAGAGGGACAGCTACTCCTACAATGAGCAGTTCTTC	CASSGMKRDSYSYNEQFF
once	TRBD2	TRBV11-2	TRBJ2-7	TGTGCCAGCAGCTTAGGGGTGGCTAGCGGGAGAAAAAACGAGCAGTACTTC	CASSLGVASGRKNEQYF
NA	NA	TRBV6-5	TRBJ2-7	TGTGCCAGCAGTTACTCGACGGGAGTCTGGGACGAGCAGTACTTC	CASSYSTGVWDEQYF
NA	NA	TRBV27	TRBJ2-5	TGTGCCAGCAGTCCTCTCTTGGCTAGCTATGGGAAAGAGACCCAGTACTTC	CASSPLLASYGKETQYF
NA	TRBD1	TRBV10-3	TRBJ2-7	TGTGCCATCAGTGAGGACAGGGGGCTAGTGGACGAGCAGTACTTC	CAISEDRGLVDEQYF
NA	NA	TRBV6-1	TRBJ2-7	TGTGCCAGCAGTCGTGTAAGCACATCCTACGAGCAGTACTTC	CASSRVSTSYEQYF
NA	NA	TRBV6-5	TRBJ1-4	TGTGCCAGCAGTTATTCTCCCGACAGCACCAAGGGAAAACTGTTTTTT	CASSYSPDSTKGKLFF
NA	NA	TRBV2	TRBJ2-7	TGTGCCAGCAGCGTTGAATCCTACGAGCAGTACTTC	CASSVESYEQYF
NA	NA	TRBV7-2	TRBJ1-1	TGTGCCAGCAGCTCCGGACAGTTGAACACTGAAGCTTTCTTT	CASSSGQLNTEAFF
NA	TRBD2	TRBV7-9	TRBJ2-1	TGTGCCAGCAGCTCAACAATCGTCCGGCGGGGGGACTACAATGAGCAGTTCTTC	CASSSTIVRRGDYNEQFF
NA	NA	TRBV5-1	TRBJ2-2	TGCGCCAGCAGCTTGGCGGGGTACACCGGGGAGCTGTTTTTT	CASSLAGYTGELFF
NA	NA	TRBV7-8	TRBJ1-5	TGTGCCAGCAGCTTACAGGGCCCTAGCAATCAGCCCCAGCATTTT	CASSLQGPSNQPQHF
NA	TRBD1	TRBV5-1	TRBJ1-1	TGCGCCAGCAGCCCCGTCCCGGGACAGGGAAAGAACACTGAAGCTTTCTTT	CASSPVPGQGKNTEAFF
once	TRBD2	TRBV30	TRBJ2-7	TGTGCCTGGAGTGTATTGGGGGAGGGAGAGCAGTACTTC	CAWSVLGEGEQYF
NA	NA	TRBV7-2	TRBJ2-5	TGTGCCAGCAGCTTAGGACAGGGCGGGAAGACCCAGTACTTC	CASSLGQGGKTQYF
NA	TRBD1	TRBV7-3	TRBJ2-2	TGTGCCAGCAGCTTACAATACAGGGGGAACACCGGGGAGCTGTTTTTT	CASSLQYRGNTGELFF
NA	TRBD1	TRBV29-1	TRBJ1-2	TGCAGCGCTCGAACGGGACAGGGAGATTTAAATGGCTACACCTTC	CSARTGQGDLNGYTF
NA	TRBD1	TRBV19	TRBJ2-5	TGTGCCAGTAGACGACAGGGGCAAGAGACCCAGTACTTC	CASRRQGQETQYF
NA	NA	TRBV28	TRBJ2-7	TGTGCCAGCAGTCTGGGATGGGTCGAGCAGTACTTC	CASSLGWVEQYF
NA	NA	TRBV5-4	TRBJ2-7	TGTGCCAGCAGCCCACTTAGGGCGGCGAGCTCCTACGAGCAGTACTTC	CASSPLRAASSYEQYF
NA	NA	TRBV15	TRBJ1-2	TGTGCCACCAGCAGAGATCTAGTCGGGGAGAGTTACGGCTACACCTTC	CATSRDLVGESYGYTF
NA	NA	TRBV2	TRBJ2-2	TGTGCCAGCAGTCTCCTCCAGGGCGCCGGGGAGCTGTTTTTT	CASSLLQGAGELFF
NA	TRBD2	TRBV5-1	TRBJ2-1	TGCGCCAGCAGCCTAGCGGGGGACACCTACAATGAGCAGTTCTTC	CASSLAGDTYNEQFF
once	NA	TRBV7-9	TRBJ2-6	TGTGCCAGCAGCTTCCACAACTCTGGGGCCAACGTCCTGACTTTC	CASSFHNSGANVLTF
NA	NA	TRBV15	TRBJ1-1	TGTGCCACCAGCAGTACCCCCGAGGGCCGCATTAAAGCTTTCTTT	CATSSTPEGRIKAFF
NA	NA	TRBV28	TRBJ1-5	TGTGCCGGAAGCGGGCCCAATCAGCCCCAGCATTTT	CAGSGPNQPQHF
NA	NA	TRBV18	TRBJ2-6	TGTGCCAGCTCACCCTACTCTGGGGCCAACGTCCTGACTTTC	CASSPYSGANVLTF
NA	TRBD2	TRBV5-1	TRBJ2-2	TGCGCCAGCAGCCTGTCAGCGGGGACCACCGGGGAGCTGTTTTTT	CASSLSAGTTGELFF
NA	NA	TRBV6-1	TRBJ2-7	TGTGCCAGCAGTATCCGGGACACCTCCTACGAGCAGTACTTC	CASSIRDTSYEQYF
NA	TRBD2	TRBV6-1	TRBJ2-1	TGTGCCAGCAGGCAAGGCGGGGGGGACAATGAGCAGTTCTTC	CASRQGGGDNEQFF
NA	TRBD1	TRBV27	TRBJ2-7	TGTGCCAGCAGGCTAACCGGGACAGGGCCCTACGAGCAGTACTTC	CASRLTGTGPYEQYF
NA	TRBD2	TRBV30	TRBJ2-7	TGTGCCTGGAGTGTGCTAGCGGTCGAGCAGTACTTC	CAWSVLAVEQYF
NA	NA	TRBV2	TRBJ1-4	TGTGCCAGCAGTGAAGAGGTTAATGAAAAACTGTTTTTT	CASSEEVNEKLFF
NA	TRBD2	TRBV5-1	TRBJ2-1	TGCGCCAGCAGCTTACTAGCGGGAGCATCCGATGAGCAGTTCTTC	CASSLLAGASDEQFF
few	NA	TRBV9	TRBJ1-5	TGTGCCAGCAGCGTAGGGGGGCAACCTTATCAGCCCCAGCATTTT	CASSVGGQPYQPQHF
NA	NA	TRBV18	TRBJ2-3	TGTGCCAGCTCACCAGGACTCCGAGTGGATACGCAGTATTTT	CASSPGLRVDTQYF
NA	NA	TRBV29-1	TRBJ2-3	TGCAGCGTTGAAGGGGGGGCCGGGGTAGATACGCAGTATTTT	CSVEGGAGVDTQYF
NA	NA	TRBV11-2	TRBJ1-6	TGTGCCAGCAGCTTAGGGGCAGATAGTTATAATTCACCCCTCCACTTT	CASSLGADSYNSPLHF
NA	NA	TRBV7-2	TRBJ2-1	TGTGCCAGCAGCTCCCCCCTCTGGGAGCAGTTCTTC	CASSSPLWEQFF
NA	NA	TRBV5-1	TRBJ1-1	TGCGCCAGCAGCTTGTCGGCCAGGGCGAACACTGAAGCTTTCTTT	CASSLSARANTEAFF
NA	TRBD2	TRBV7-8	TRBJ2-1	TGTGCCAGCAGCTTCCTACTAGCGGGAGGACACAATGAGCAGTTCTTC	CASSFLLAGGHNEQFF
NA	NA	TRBV11-2	TRBJ2-7	TGTGCCAGCAGCTTAGGTTATGGCCTTTCCTACGAGCAGTACTTC	CASSLGYGLSYEQYF
NA	NA	TRBV28	TRBJ2-2	TGTGCCAGCAGTCCTGTGGGATTCACCGGGGAGCTGTTTTTT	CASSPVGFTGELFF
once	NA	TRBV5-6	TRBJ1-2	TGTGCCAGCAGGGACAATAACTATGGCTACACCTTC	CASRDNNYGYTF
few	NA	TRBV18	TRBJ1-2	TGTGCCAGCTCATTACAGGGAGACTATGGCTACACCTTC	CASSLQGDYGYTF
NA	NA	TRBV6-6	TRBJ2-7	TGTGCCAGCAGCGAAGGGGATCCCAGCTCCTACGAGCAGTACTTC	CASSEGDPSSYEQYF
NA	NA	TRBV7-2	TRBJ2-5	TGTGCCAGCAGCACGCACTCCATACAAGAGACCCAGTACTTC	CASSTHSIQETQYF
NA	NA	TRBV4-1	TRBJ1-4	TGCGCCAGCAGCCAAGATTACCGCCCTAATGAAAAACTGTTTTTT	CASSQDYRPNEKLFF
few	NA	TRBV5-1	TRBJ1-1	TGCGCCAGCAGCCCTCCATACAGGGACACTGAAGCTTTCTTT	CASSPPYRDTEAFF
NA	NA	TRBV7-9	TRBJ2-7	TGTGCCAGCAGCTTAGCGAAGACCCAGGCCTACGAGCAGTACTTC	CASSLAKTQAYEQYF
NA	NA	TRBV5-1	TRBJ1-1	TGCGCCAGCAGCTTCGCCGCCCCCAGGGAAAGGGTGAACACTGAAGCTTTCTTT	CASSFAAPRERVNTEAFF
NA	TRBD1	TRBV2	TRBJ1-1	TGTGCCAGCAGTGAACTCGGACAGGGGGTCACTGAAGCTTTCTTT	CASSELGQGVTEAFF